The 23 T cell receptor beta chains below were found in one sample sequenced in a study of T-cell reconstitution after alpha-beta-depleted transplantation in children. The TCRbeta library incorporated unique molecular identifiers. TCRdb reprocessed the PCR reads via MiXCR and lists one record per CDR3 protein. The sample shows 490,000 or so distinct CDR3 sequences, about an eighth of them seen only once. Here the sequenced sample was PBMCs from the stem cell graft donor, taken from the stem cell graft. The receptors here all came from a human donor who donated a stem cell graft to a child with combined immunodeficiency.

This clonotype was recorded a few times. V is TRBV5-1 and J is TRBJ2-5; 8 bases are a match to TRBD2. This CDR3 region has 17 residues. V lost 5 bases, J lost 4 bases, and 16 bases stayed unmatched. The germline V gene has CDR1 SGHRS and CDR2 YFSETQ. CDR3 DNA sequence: TGCGCCAGCAGAGCGGGAGCTCGCTTAATGATTTTAGAGACCCAGTACTTC. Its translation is CASRAGARLMILETQYF.

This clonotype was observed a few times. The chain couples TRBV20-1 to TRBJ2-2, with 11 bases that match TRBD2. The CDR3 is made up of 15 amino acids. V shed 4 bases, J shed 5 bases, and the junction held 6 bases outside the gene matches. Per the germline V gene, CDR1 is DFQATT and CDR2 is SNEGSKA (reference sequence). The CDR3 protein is CSATFSGGATGELFF. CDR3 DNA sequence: TGCAGTGCTACATTTAGCGGGGGGGCAACCGGGGAGCTGTTTTTT.

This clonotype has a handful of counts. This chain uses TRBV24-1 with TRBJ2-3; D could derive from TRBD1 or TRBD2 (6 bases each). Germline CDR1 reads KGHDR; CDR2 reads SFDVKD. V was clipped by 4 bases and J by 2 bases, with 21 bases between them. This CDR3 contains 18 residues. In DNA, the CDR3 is TGTGCCACCAGTGAGTTAAGCTCGGGGGCCGCCCCCACAGATACGCAGTATTTT. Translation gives CATSELSSGAAPTDTQYF.

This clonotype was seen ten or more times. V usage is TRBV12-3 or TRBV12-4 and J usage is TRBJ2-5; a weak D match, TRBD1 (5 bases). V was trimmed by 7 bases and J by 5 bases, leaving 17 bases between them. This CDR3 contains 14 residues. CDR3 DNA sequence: TGTGCCAGCACGTCACCCAGGGTTGTGGAGACCCAGTACTTC. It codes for CASTSPRVVETQYF.

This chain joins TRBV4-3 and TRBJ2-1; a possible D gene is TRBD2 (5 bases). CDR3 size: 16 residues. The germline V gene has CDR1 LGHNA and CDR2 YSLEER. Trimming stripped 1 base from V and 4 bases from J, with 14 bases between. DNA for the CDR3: TGCGCCAGCAGCCAAGCTATGCGGGTGGGTTACAATGAGCAGTTCTTC. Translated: CASSQAMRVGYNEQFF.

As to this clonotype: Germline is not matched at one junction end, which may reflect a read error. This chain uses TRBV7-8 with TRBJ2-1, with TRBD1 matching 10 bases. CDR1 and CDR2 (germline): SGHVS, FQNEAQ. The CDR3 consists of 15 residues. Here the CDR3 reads CTSSSRTGGNNEQFF. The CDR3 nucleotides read TGTACCAGCAGTTCAAGGACAGGGGGGAACAATGAGCAGTTCTTC.

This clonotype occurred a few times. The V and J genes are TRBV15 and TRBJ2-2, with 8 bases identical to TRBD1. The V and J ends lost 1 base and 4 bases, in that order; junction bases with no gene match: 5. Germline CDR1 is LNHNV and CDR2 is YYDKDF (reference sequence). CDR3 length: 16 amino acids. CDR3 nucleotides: TGTGCCACCAGCAGAGGTGACAGGGGATTCACCGGGGAGCTGTTTTTT. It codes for CATSRGDRGFTGELFF.

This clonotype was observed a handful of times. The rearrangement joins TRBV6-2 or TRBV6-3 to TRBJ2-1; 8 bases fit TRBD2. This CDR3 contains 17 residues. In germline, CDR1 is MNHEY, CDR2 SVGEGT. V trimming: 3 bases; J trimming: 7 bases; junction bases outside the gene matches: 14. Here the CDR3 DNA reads TGTGCCAGCAGTTATACCCCGGGACTAGACCCCATTAATGAGCAGTTCTTC. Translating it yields CASSYTPGLDPINEQFF.

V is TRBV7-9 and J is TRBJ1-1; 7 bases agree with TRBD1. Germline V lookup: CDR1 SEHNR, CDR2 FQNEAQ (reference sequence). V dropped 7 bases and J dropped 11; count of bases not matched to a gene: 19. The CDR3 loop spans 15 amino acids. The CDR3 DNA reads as TGTGCCAGCACCATGGACAGGCGCGTAATAATGGACGCTTTCTTT. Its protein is CASTMDRRVIMDAFF. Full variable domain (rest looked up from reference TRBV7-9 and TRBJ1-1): DTGVSQNPRHKITKRGQNVTFRCDPISEHNRLYWYRQTLGQGPEFLTYFQNEAQLEKSRLLSDRFSAERPKGSFSTLEIQRTEQGDSAMYLCASTMDRRVIMDAFFGQGTRLTVV.

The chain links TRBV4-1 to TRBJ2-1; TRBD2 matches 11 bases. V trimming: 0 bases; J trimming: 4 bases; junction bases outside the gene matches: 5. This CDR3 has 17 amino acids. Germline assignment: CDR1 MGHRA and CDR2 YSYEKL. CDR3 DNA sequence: TGCGCCAGCAGCCAAGACTTACTAGCGGGAGCTTACAATGAGCAGTTCTTC. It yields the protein CASSQDLLAGAYNEQFF.

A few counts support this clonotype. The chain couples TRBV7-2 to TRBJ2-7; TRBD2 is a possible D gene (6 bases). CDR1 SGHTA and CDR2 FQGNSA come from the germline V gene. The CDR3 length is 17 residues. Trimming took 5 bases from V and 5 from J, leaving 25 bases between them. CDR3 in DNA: TGTGCCAGCAGCCCCACCATTTACCAACGGGGGACCGACGAGCAGTACTTC. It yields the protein CASSPTIYQRGTDEQYF.

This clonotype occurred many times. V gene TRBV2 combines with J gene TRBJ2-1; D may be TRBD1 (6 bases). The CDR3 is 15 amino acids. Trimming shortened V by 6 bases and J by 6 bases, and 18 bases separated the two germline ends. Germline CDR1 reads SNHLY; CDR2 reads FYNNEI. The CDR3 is CASSASLQGSNEQFF. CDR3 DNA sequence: TGTGCCAGCAGCGCCTCACTACAGGGATCCAATGAGCAGTTCTTC.

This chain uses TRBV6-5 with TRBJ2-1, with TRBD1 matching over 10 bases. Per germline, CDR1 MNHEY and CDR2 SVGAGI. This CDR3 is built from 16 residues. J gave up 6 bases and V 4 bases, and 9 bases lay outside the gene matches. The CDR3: CASSSLDRGRGNEQFF. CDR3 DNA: TGTGCCAGCAGTTCGTTAGACAGGGGGCGAGGCAATGAGCAGTTCTTC.

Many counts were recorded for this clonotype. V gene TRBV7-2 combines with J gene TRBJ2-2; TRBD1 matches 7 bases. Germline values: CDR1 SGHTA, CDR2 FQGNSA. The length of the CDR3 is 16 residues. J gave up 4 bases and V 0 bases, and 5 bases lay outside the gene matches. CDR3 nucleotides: TGTGCCAGCAGCTTAGCCAGTACAGGGGTCACCGGGGAGCTGTTTTTT. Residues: CASSLASTGVTGELFF. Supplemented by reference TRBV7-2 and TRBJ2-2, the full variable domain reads GAGVSQSPSNKVTEKGKDVELRCDPISGHTALYWYRQSLGQGLEFLIYFQGNSAPDKSGLPSDRFSAERTGGSVSTLTIQRTQQEDSAVYLCASSLASTGVTGELFFGEGSRLTVL.

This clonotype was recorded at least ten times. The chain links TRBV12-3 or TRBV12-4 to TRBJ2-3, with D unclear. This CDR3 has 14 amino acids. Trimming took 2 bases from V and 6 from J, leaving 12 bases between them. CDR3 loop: CASSLSGPADTQYF. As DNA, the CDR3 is TGTGCCAGCAGTTTAAGTGGGCCGGCTGATACGCAGTATTTT.

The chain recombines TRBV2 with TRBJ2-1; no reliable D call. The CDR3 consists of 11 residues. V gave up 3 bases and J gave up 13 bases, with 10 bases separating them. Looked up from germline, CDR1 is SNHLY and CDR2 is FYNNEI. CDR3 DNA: TGTGCCAGCAGTGAGGCCAGCAGACAGTTCTTC. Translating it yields CASSEASRQFF. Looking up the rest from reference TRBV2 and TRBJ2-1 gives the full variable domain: EPEVTQTPSHQVTQMGQEVILRCVPISNHLYFYWYRQILGQKVEFLVSFYNNEISEKSEIFDDQFSVERPDGSNFTLKIRSTKLEDSAMYFCASSEASRQFFGPGTRLTVL.

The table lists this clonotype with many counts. Here the CDR3 reads CASSLMDSLAYEQYF. For the CDR3, the DNA is TGTGCCAGCAGCCTCATGGACAGCCTAGCCTACGAGCAGTACTTC. This chain connects TRBV2 to TRBJ2-7, with D perhaps matching TRBD1 (6 bases). The V and J ends lost 6 bases and 2 bases respectively, with 17 bases between them. This CDR3 spans 15 amino acids. The germline CDR1 and CDR2 sequences are SNHLY and FYNNEI.

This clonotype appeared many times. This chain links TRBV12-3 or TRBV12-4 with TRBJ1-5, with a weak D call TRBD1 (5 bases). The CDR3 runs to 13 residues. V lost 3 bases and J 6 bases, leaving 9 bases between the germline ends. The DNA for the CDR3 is TGTGCCAGCAGTTTTTTCAGGGTTCAGCCCCAGCATTTT. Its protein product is CASSFFRVQPQHF.

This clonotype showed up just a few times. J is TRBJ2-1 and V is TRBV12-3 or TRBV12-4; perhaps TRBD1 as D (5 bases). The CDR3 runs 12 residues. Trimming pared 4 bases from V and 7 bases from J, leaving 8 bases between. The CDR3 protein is CASSSAGNEQFF. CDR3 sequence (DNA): TGTGCCAGCAGTTCGGCAGGGAATGAGCAGTTCTTC.

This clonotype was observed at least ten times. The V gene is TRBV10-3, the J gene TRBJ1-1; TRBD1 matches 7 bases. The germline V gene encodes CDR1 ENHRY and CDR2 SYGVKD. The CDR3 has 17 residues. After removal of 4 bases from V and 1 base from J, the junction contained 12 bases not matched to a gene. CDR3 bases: TGTGCCATCAGTGGCAGGGACAGTGCGGTTGCGAACACTGAAGCTTTCTTT. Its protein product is CAISGRDSAVANTEAFF.

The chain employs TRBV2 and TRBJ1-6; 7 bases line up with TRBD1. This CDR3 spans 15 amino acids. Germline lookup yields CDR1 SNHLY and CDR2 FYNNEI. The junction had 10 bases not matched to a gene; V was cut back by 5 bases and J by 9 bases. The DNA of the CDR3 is TGTGCCAGCAGTCCGGGACAGACTTTCTCTTCACCCCTCCACTTT. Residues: CASSPGQTFSSPLHF.

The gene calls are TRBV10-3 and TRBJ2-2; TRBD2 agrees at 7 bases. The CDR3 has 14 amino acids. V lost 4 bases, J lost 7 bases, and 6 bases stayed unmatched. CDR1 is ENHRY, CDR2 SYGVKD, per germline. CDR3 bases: TGTGCCATCAGTGGCAGGACTAGTGACGGGGAGCTGTTTTTT. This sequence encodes CAISGRTSDGELFF.

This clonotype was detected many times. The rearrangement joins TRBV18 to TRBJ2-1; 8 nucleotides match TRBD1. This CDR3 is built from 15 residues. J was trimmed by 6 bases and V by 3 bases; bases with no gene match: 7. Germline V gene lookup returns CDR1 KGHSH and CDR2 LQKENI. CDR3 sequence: CASSPTGQESNEQFF. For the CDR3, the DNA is TGTGCCAGCTCACCCACGGGACAGGAAAGCAATGAGCAGTTCTTC.